The sequence of this T cell receptor beta chain was determined in a study of blood T cell repertoires in COVID-19. This CDR3 contains 15 residues. Trimming cost V 6 bases and J 2 bases, with 17 bases left between them. CDR1 ENHRY and CDR2 SYGVKD come from the germline V gene. Generated by immunoSEQ multiplex PCR, the TCRdb table keeps only in-frame clones and is missing some. The sample has almost 95,000 clones; roughly 72% are singletons. The specimen sequenced was peripheral blood. The chain couples TRBV10-3 to TRBJ2-7; D is uncertain. The source of this sequence is a woman in her fifties or sixties in a cohort sampled during active or convalescent COVID-19. The CDR3 loop is CAISAIDKDTYEQYF. CDR3 nucleotide sequence: TGTGCCATCAGCGCCATTGACAAAGACACCTACGAGCAGTACTTC.